Each of the 11 T cell receptor beta chains below was sequenced from the same sample in a study of STAT5B mutations in CD4+ large granular lymphocyte leukemia. The assay was immunoSEQ multiplex PCR, and TCRdb's table has in-frame clones only and misses some. Of more than 30,000 clones in the sample, approximately 71% are singletons; the top ten hold 0.4% to 0.5%. Sequencing input: CD4+ T cells from blood buffy coats. The receptors here all came from a human donor in good health.

This clone appeared a few times. One end of the junction does not line up with germline, which may come from a read error. The chain links TRBV7-7 to TRBJ1-1; TRBD1 is a possible D gene (5 bases). CDR3 length: 13 amino acids. Germline V gives CDR1 SSHAT, CDR2 FNYEAQ (reference sequence). DNA for the CDR3: TGTGCTAGCAGCGCCGACCGAGGGGCTGAAGCTTTCTTT. Encoded protein: CASSADRGAEAFF.

The chain uses TRBV5-6 and TRBJ1-2; D is possibly TRBD1 (5 bases). The CDR3 is 14 residues long. V was shortened by 0 bases and J by 2 bases, with 8 bases between the two germline ends. CDR1 is SGHDT, CDR2 YYEEEE, per germline. The CDR3, as DNA: TGTGCCAGCAGCTTGGCGGGGCAGAACTATGGCTACACCTTC. Encoded protein: CASSLAGQNYGYTF. The full variable domain, in which reference TRBV5-6 and TRBJ1-2 provide the parts outside the CDR3, is DAGVTQSPTHLIKTRGQQVTLRCSPKSGHDTVSWYQQALGQGPQFIFQYYEEEERQRGNFPDRFSGHQFPNYSSELNVNALLLGDSALYLCASSLAGQNYGYTFGSGTRLTVV.

The gene calls are TRBV10-3 and TRBJ2-1, with D possibly matching TRBD1 (6 bases). V was cut by 6 bases and J by 7 bases, with 25 bases left in between. The CDR3 has 17 residues. The germline CDR1 and CDR2 sequences are ENHRY and SYGVKD. CDR3 bases: TGTGCCATCAGCGGACGGCTCGTGGGGGCCGGGTTTAATGAGCAGTTCTTC. It is translated as CAISGRLVGAGFNEQFF.

This clone showed up just a few times. The chain combines TRBV11-1 with TRBJ1-4; possibly TRBD1 for D (5 bases). This CDR3 contains 14 residues. Germline CDR1 SGHAT, CDR2 FQDESV (reference sequence). The V end was cut by 8 bases, the J end by 8 bases, with 18 bases between. The CDR3 region has the DNA TGTGCCAGCGGCGTCCTCGGGGGTGAGGAAAAACTGTTTTTT. It encodes CASGVLGGEEKLFF. Variable domain in full (rest from reference TRBV11-1 and TRBJ1-4): EAEVAQSPRYKITEKSQAVAFWCDPISGHATLYWYRQILGQGPELLVQFQDESVVDDSQLPKDRFSAERLKGVDSTLKIQPAELGDSAMYLCASGVLGGEEKLFFGSGTQLSVL.

V and J are TRBV7-8 and TRBJ1-5; 9 nucleotides line up with TRBD1. This CDR3 spans 16 amino acids. The ends lost 3 bases at V and 2 bases at J; junction bases unmatched: 5. Looked up from germline, CDR1 is SGHVS and CDR2 is FQNEAQ. CDR3 in DNA: TGTGCCAGCAGCTTCTCGGACAGGGGCGGCAATCAGCCCCAGCATTTT. It encodes CASSFSDRGGNQPQHF.

The chain carries TRBV5-1 and TRBJ2-5; 16 bases agree with TRBD2. Per germline, CDR1 SGHRS and CDR2 YFSETQ. This CDR3 region has 17 residues. V was clipped by 4 bases and J by 5 bases; unmatched bases: 8. CDR3 nucleotides: TGCGCCAGCAGCCAGGGACTAGCGGGGGGGCCGGTGGAGACCCAGTACTTC. This codes for CASSQGLAGGPVETQYF. Full variable domain (remainder filled in from reference TRBV5-1 and TRBJ2-5): KAGVTQTPRYLIKTRGQQVTLSCSPISGHRSVSWYQQTPGQGLQFLFEYFSETQRNKGNFPGRFSGRQFSNSRSEMNVSTLELGDSALYLCASSQGLAGGPVETQYFGPGTRLLVL.

The genes are TRBV30 and TRBJ2-7; 7 bases align to TRBD1. CDR1 GTSNPN and CDR2 SVGIG come from the germline V gene (reference sequence). The J segment lost 0 bases and the V segment lost 3 bases, leaving 5 bases of the junction unmatched. The CDR3 loop spans 14 amino acids. The DNA of the CDR3 is TGTGCCTGGAGCCCGGGACAGTACTCCTACGAGCAGTACTTC. It translates to CAWSPGQYSYEQYF.

The rearrangement joins TRBV6-5 to TRBJ1-1, with 11 bases lining up with TRBD1. CDR3 length: 16 residues. Germline CDR1 and CDR2: MNHEY and SVGAGI. J was trimmed by 10 bases and V by 1 base; bases with no gene match: 11. The CDR3 DNA is TGTGCCAGCAGTTACTGGGAGGGACAGGGGGGGGTAATAGCTTTCTTT. Protein product: CASSYWEGQGGVIAFF.

The sample holds one count of this clone. The rearrangement joins TRBV18 to TRBJ1-1; D not resolved. Germline CDR1 reads KGHSH; CDR2 reads LQKENI. With 6 bases removed from V and 1 base from J, the gap between germline ends came to 15 bases. The CDR3 has 15 amino acids. DNA for the CDR3: TGTGCCAGCTCCCGTAACACTAACCCGAACACTGAAGCTTTCTTT. Translating it yields CASSRNTNPNTEAFF.

The gene calls are TRBV13 and TRBJ2-1; TRBD2 agrees at 7 bases. V was pared by 2 bases and J by 3 bases, with 4 bases of the junction left unmatched. Germline values: CDR1 PRHDT, CDR2 FYEKMQ (reference sequence). This CDR3 has 15 residues. DNA for the CDR3: TGTGCCAGCAGCTTACGGGGGGTTGACTACAATGAGCAGTTCTTC. Its translation is CASSLRGVDYNEQFF.

The J gene is TRBJ2-7, the V gene TRBV19, with unresolved D. CDR3 length equals 14 residues. Germline V gene data show CDR1 as LNHDA and CDR2 as SQIVND (reference sequence). Deletions cut 4 bases from V and 2 bases from J, with 12 bases between. CDR3 region: CASSTSGPAYEQYF. DNA for the CDR3: TGTGCCAGTAGTACCTCGGGCCCTGCCTACGAGCAGTACTTC.